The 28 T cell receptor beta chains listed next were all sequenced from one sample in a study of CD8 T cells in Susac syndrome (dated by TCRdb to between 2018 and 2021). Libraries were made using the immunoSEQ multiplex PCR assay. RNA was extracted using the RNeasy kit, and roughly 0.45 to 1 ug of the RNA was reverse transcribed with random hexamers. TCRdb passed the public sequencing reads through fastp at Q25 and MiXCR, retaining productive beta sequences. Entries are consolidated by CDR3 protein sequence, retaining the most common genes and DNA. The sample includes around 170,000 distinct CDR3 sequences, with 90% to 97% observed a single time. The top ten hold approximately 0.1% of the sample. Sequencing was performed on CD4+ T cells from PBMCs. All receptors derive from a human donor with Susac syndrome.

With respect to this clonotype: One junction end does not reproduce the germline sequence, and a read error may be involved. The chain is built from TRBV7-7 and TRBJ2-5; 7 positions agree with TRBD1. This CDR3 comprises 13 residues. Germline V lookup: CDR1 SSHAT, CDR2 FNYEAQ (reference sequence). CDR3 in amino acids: CASSQGQLETQYF. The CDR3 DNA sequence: TGTGCTAGCAGCCAGGGACAGCTGGAGACCCAGTACTTC.

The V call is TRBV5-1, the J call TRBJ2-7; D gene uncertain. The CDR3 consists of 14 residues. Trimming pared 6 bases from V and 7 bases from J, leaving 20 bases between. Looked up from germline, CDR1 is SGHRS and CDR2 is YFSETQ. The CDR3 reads CASTLGTAVQEQYF. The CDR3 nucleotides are TGCGCCAGCACCCTGGGCACCGCGGTTCAGGAGCAGTACTTC.

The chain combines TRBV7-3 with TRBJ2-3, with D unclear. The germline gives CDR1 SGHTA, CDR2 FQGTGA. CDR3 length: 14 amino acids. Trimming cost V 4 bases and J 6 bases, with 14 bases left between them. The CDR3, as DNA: TGTGCCAGCAGCTCTGGGCCTGCGACGGATACGCAGTATTTT. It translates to CASSSGPATDTQYF.

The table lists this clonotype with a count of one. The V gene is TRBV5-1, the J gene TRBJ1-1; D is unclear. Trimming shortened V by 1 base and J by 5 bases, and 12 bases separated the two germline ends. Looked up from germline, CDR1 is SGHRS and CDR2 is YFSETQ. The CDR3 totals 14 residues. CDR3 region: CASSLTLPPTEAFF. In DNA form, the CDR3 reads TGCGCCAGCAGCTTGACCCTTCCTCCAACTGAAGCTTTCTTT.

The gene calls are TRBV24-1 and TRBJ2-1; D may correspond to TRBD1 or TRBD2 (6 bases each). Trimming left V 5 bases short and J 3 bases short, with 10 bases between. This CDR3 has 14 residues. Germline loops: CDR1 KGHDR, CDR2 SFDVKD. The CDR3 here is CATSGGASYNEQFF. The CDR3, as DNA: TGTGCCACCAGTGGGGGGGCGAGCTACAATGAGCAGTTCTTC.

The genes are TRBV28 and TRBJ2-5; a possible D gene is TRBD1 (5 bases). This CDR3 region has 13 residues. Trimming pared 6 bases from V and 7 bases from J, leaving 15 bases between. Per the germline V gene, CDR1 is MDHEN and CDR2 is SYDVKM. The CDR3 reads CASSRVSPRTQYF. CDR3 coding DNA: TGTGCCAGCAGCAGGGTCAGCCCAAGGACCCAGTACTTC.

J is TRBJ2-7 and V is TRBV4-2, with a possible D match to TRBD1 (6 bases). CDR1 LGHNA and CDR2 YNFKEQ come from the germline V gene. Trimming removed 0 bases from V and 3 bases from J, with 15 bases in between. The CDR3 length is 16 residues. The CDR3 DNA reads TGTGCCAGCAGCCAAGATGCCCGGGACAAGCGCTACGAGCAGTACTTC. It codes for CASSQDARDKRYEQYF.

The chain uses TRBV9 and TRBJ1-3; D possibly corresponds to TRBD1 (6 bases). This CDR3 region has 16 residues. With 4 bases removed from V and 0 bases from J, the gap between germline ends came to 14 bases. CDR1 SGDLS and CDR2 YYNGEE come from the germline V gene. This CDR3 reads CASSPTGTSSGNTIYF. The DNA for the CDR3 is TGTGCCAGCAGCCCCACGGGGACAAGCTCTGGAAACACCATATATTTT.

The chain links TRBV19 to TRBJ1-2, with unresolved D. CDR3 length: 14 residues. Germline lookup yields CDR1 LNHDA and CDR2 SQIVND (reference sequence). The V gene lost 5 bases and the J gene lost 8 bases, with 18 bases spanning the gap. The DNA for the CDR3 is TGTGCCAGTAGTGCCCGGGGTAGGACTATAGGCTACACCTTC. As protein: CASSARGRTIGYTF.

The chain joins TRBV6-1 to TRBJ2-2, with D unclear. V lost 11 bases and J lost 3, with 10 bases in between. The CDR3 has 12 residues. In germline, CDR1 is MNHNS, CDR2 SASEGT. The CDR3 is CAGQEYTGELFF. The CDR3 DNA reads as TGTGCCGGCCAGGAGTACACCGGGGAGCTGTTTTTT.

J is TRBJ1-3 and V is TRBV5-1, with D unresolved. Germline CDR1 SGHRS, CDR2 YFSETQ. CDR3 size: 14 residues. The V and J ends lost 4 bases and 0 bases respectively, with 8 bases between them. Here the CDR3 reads CASSGPASGNTIYF. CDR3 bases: TGCGCCAGCAGCGGCCCGGCCTCTGGAAACACCATATATTTT.

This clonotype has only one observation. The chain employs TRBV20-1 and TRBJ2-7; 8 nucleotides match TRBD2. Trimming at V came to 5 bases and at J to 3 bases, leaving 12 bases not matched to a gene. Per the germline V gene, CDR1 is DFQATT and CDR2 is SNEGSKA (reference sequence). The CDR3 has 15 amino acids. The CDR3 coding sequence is TGCAGTGCTTCTAAACCCGGGGGGGTGTTCTACGAGCAGTACTTC. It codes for CSASKPGGVFYEQYF.

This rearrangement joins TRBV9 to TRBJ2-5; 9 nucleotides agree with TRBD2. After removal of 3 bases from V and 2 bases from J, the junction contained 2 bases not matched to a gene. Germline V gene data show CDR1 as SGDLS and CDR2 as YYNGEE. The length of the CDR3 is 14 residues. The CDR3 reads CASSDLAGQETQYF. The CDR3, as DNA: TGTGCCAGCAGCGACCTAGCGGGGCAAGAGACCCAGTACTTC.

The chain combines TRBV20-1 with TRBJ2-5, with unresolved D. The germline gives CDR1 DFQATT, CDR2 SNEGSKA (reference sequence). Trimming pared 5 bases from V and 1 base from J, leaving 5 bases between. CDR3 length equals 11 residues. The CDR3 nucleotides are TGCAGTGCTTCACCCCAAGAGACCCAGTACTTC. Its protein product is CSASPQETQYF.

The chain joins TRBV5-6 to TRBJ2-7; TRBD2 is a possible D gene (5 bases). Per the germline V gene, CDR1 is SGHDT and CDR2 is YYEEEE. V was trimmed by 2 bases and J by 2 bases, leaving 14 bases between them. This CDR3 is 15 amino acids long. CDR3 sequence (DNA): TGTGCCAGCAGCTTTTGGACTTCGAGGGCCTACGAGCAGTACTTC. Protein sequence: CASSFWTSRAYEQYF.

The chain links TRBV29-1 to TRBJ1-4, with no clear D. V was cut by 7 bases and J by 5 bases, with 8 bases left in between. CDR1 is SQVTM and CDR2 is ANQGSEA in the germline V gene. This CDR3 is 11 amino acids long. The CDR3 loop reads CSAYQNEKLFF. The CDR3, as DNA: TGCAGCGCCTATCAAAATGAAAAACTGTTTTTT.

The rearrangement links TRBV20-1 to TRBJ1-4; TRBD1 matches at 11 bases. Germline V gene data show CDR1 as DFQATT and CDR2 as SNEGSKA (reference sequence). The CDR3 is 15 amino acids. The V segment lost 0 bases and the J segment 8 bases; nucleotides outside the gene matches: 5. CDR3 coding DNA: TGCAGTGCTAGAGATGGGACAGGGGGTGGCGAAAAACTGTTTTTT. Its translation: CSARDGTGGGEKLFF.

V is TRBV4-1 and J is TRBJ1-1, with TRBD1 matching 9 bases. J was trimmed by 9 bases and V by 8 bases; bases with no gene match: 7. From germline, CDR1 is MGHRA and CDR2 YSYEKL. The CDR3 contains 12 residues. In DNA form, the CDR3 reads TGCGCCAGCGCCGGGACAGGGCGGCAAGCTTTCTTT. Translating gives CASAGTGRQAFF.

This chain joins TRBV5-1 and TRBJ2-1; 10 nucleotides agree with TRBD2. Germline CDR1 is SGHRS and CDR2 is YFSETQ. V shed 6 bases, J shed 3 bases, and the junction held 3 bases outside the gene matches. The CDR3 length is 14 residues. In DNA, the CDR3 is TGCGCCAGCAAGGTAGCGGGGGGCTACAATGAGCAGTTCTTC. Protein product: CASKVAGGYNEQFF.

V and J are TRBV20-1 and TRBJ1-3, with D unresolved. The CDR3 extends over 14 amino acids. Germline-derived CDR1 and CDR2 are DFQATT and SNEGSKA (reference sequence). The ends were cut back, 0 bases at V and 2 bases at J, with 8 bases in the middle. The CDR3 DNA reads TGCAGTGCTAGAGATTCCCGGGCTGGAAACACCATATATTTT. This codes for CSARDSRAGNTIYF.

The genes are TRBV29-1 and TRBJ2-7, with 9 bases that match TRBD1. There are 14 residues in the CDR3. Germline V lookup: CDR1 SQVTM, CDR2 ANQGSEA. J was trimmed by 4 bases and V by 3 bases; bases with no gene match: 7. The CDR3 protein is CSVDRTGVTYEQYF. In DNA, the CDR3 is TGCAGCGTTGATAGGACAGGGGTGACGTACGAGCAGTACTTC.

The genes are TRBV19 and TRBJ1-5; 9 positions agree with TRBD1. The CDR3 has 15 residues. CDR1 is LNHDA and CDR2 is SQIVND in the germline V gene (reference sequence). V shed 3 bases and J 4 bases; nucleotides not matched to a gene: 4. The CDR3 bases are TGTGCCAGTAGTATGAGGGGACAGGGAAATCAGCCCCAGCATTTT. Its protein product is CASSMRGQGNQPQHF.

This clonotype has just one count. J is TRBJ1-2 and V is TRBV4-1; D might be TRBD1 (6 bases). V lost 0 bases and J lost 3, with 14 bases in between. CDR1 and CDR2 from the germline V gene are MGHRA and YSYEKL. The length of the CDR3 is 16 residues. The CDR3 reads CASSQDRRGLDYGYTF. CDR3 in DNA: TGCGCCAGCAGCCAAGATCGACGGGGGCTGGACTATGGCTACACCTTC.

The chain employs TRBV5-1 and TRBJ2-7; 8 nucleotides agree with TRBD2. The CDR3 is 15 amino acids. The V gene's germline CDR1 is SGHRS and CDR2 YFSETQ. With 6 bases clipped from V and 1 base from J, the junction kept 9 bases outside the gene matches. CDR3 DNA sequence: TGCGCCAGCATGTCCCCCGCGGGGGGATCCTACGAGCAGTACTTC. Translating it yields CASMSPAGGSYEQYF.

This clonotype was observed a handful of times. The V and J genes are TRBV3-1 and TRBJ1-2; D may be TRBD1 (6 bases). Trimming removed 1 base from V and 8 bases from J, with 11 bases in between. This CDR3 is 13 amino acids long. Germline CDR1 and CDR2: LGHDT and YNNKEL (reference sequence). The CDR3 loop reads CASSQAGDYGYTF. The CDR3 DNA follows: TGTGCCAGCAGCCAAGCAGGGGATTACGGCTACACCTTC.

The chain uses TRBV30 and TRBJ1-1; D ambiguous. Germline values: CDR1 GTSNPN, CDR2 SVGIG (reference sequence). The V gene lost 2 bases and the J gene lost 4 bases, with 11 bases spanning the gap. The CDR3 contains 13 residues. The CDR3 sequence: CAWSRRLGTEAFF. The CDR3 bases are TGTGCCTGGAGTAGGCGGTTGGGCACTGAAGCTTTCTTT.

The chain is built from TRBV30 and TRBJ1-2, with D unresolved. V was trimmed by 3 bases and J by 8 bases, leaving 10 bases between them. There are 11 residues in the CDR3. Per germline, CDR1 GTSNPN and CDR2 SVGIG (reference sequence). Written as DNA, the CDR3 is TGTGCCTGGAGCGGACCGGGGGGCTACACCTTC. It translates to CAWSGPGGYTF.

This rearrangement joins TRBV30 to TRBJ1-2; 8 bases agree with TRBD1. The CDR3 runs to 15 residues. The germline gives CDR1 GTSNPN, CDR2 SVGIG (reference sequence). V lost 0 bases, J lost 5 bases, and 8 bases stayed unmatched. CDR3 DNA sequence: TGTGCCTGGAGTGTTCCCGGGACAGGATGGTATGGCTACACCTTC. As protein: CAWSVPGTGWYGYTF.